Presented here are 5 T cell receptor beta chains from one specimen sequenced in a study of Ad26.COV2.S vaccination and SARS-CoV-2 variants (dated by TCRdb to the early 2020s). This sample's treatment or condition label indicates: over 15 received Ad26.COV2.S at low or high dose, single or two shots; about 5 received placebo; per-sample allocation not given. For vaccine and placebo recipients, repertoires were sequenced using samples collected on day 63 after the first injection. The library relied on the immunoSEQ multiplex PCR assay. The table comes from immuneACCESS by way of TCRdb, which keeps in-frame sequences with V and J called. Part of the clones is missing from these tables; in studies checked, under half for an unresolved V gene and the rest for unknown reasons. Across this sample there are over 400,000 clones, with around 90% seen only once. The top ten hold around 4.2% of the sample.

Sequences were derived from peripheral blood, sampled in a trial of Ad26.COV2.S vaccine versus placebo. The receptors were sampled from a person aged 18 to 59 who received the Ad26.COV2.S COVID-19 vaccine or a placebo.

The chain is built from TRBV6-2 or TRBV6-3 and TRBJ1-1; D is undetermined. Trimming removed 3 bases from V and 0 bases from J, with 11 bases in between. CDR1 is MNHEY and CDR2 is SVGEGT in the germline V gene. The CDR3 consists of 15 residues. Here the CDR3 DNA reads TGTGCCAGCAGTTATCGGGGTCTCATGAACACTGAAGCTTTCTTT. Its translation: CASSYRGLMNTEAFF.

V is TRBV5-4 and J is TRBJ2-1; D may be TRBD1 or TRBD2 (5 bases each). Germline lookup yields CDR1 SGHNT and CDR2 YYREEE (reference sequence). The CDR3 contains 16 residues. The ends were cut back, 4 bases at V and 1 base at J, with 15 bases in the middle. Here the CDR3 reads CASSPGPAQSYNEQFF. The DNA of the CDR3 is TGTGCCAGCAGCCCGGGGCCCGCGCAATCCTACAATGAGCAGTTCTTC.

This clone was recorded only once. This sequence joins TRBV30 and TRBJ1-6; D is undetermined. V was clipped by 2 bases and J by 7 bases, with 12 bases between them. The CDR3 has 14 amino acids. Germline CDR1 GTSNPN, CDR2 SVGIG (reference sequence). CDR3 sequence: CAWSRARGNSPLHF. CDR3 coding DNA: TGTGCCTGGAGTAGAGCGCGAGGGAATTCACCCCTCCACTTT.

J is TRBJ1-5 and V is TRBV7-2; tentatively, D is TRBD1 (5 bases). V gave up 3 bases and J gave up 1 base, with 16 bases separating them. In germline, CDR1 is SGHTA, CDR2 FQGNSA. The CDR3 is 17 residues long. CDR3 in DNA: TGTGCCAGCAGCTTGGAAAGCGGGCGGGGGAGCAATCAGCCCCAGCATTTT. Translation gives CASSLESGRGSNQPQHF.

The CDR3 nucleotides read TGTGCCAGCAGCCCCCGACAGGGAGGATGGACTGAAGCTTTCTTT. Its translation: CASSPRQGGWTEAFF. The chain has TRBV9 and TRBJ1-1; 7 nucleotides match TRBD1. CDR3 length: 15 residues. From germline, CDR1 is SGDLS and CDR2 YYNGEE. V lost 4 bases to trimming and J lost 5 bases; unmatched junction nucleotides: 11.